Many counts were recorded for the clone carrying this T cell receptor beta chain. What it recognizes is unknown. The authors made TCR cDNA by 5'RACE template switching, adding a universal primer site and UMIs. In TCRdb, the 5' RACE reads were re-called with MiXCR into one record per CDR3 protein. Of about 63,000 distinct CDR3 sequences in the sample, 7.4% are singletons; the top ten hold 35% to 40%. The data were obtained in a study of T cells after yellow fever vaccination. Points from the study as a whole: Abundant bulk-population clonotypes could contaminate the FACS-sorted repertoires. On re-exposure, the response was weaker but peaked faster, at day 5 versus 15.

Germline V gives CDR1 SGHVS, CDR2 FQNEAQ. There are 15 residues in the CDR3. The J segment lost 7 bases and the V segment lost 4 bases, leaving 10 bases of the junction unmatched. This chain connects TRBV7-8 to TRBJ2-1; 7 bases fit TRBD2. The sequence was collected from a man younger than 45 who received the YFV17D yellow fever vaccine. The starting material was CD8+ T cells sorted from PBMCs, obtained 15 days after the yellow fever booster vaccination. The CDR3 nucleotides read TGTGCCAGCAGCTATTGGCGGGAGCCTGGAAATGAGCAGTTCTTC. It is translated as CASSYWREPGNEQFF.